One and the same sample provided the 21 T cell receptor beta chains below, sequenced in a study of PD-1 blockade in classical Hodgkin lymphoma. Documented time point: cycle 4 day 1 (C4D1), after six to seven weeks of nivolumab. Relapses following autologous stem cell transplantation were seen in all patients, with brentuximab vedotin exposure varying. Assay: immunoSEQ multiplex PCR; the TCRdb copy retains only in-frame clones and omits some. The table includes 25,000 to 30,000 clones, approximately 80% detected once. The material was peripheral blood mononuclear cells (PBMCs), obtained before the fourth cycle of nivolumab. Every receptor here comes from a human donor with classical Hodgkin lymphoma.

V and J are TRBV7-8 and TRBJ2-7, with a weak D call TRBD2 (6 bases). V was pared by 2 bases and J by 3 bases, with 11 bases between. The CDR3 extends over 14 amino acids. The germline V gene has CDR1 SGHVS and CDR2 FQNEAQ. CDR3 residues: CASSLRTKFYEQYF. The CDR3, as DNA: TGTGCCAGCAGCTTAAGGACTAAATTCTACGAGCAGTACTTC.

This clone came up once. V gene TRBV7-2 combines with J gene TRBJ2-5; weak D call: TRBD2 (5 bases). The CDR3 has 14 residues. Trimming shortened V by 2 bases and J by 3 bases, and 10 bases separated the two germline ends. Germline lookup yields CDR1 SGHTA and CDR2 FQGNSA. The CDR3 protein is CASSLPGRKETQYF. The CDR3 DNA reads TGTGCCAGCAGCTTACCTGGGAGAAAAGAGACCCAGTACTTC.

This chain connects TRBV30 to TRBJ1-1; TRBD1 matches at 8 bases. Germline V gene lookup returns CDR1 GTSNPN and CDR2 SVGIG (reference sequence). Unmatched junction bases numbered 5, after V lost 8 bases and J lost 3 bases. The CDR3 extends over 12 amino acids. The DNA of the CDR3 is TGTGCCCAGGCGGACAGGGACACTGAAGCTTTCTTT. Encoded protein: CAQADRDTEAFF.

CDR3 bases: TGTGCCAGCAGCTTAGTACTTCGTAATGAAAAACTGTTTTTT. Translating gives CASSLVLRNEKLFF. The chain uses TRBV7-8 and TRBJ1-4; D gene unclear. Germline lookup yields CDR1 SGHVS and CDR2 FQNEAQ. CDR3 size: 14 residues. With 1 base removed from V and 4 bases from J, the gap between germline ends came to 7 bases.

This clone was recorded a few times. This chain links TRBV27 with TRBJ1-6; maybe TRBD1 (5 bases). The CDR3 extends over 18 amino acids. The germline gives CDR1 MNHEY, CDR2 SMNVEV (reference sequence). V lost 3 bases and J lost 7, with 22 bases in between. The CDR3 loop is CASSFRGLGRDRNSPLHF. The CDR3 bases are TGTGCCAGCAGTTTTAGGGGTTTGGGCAGGGATCGAAATTCACCCCTCCACTTT.

The rearrangement uses TRBV2 and TRBJ2-7; D ambiguous. This CDR3 region has 15 residues. V was pared by 3 bases and J by 0 bases, with 12 bases between. The germline CDR1 and CDR2 sequences are SNHLY and FYNNEI. CDR3 residues: CASSEYTSSSYEQYF. The CDR3 nucleotides read TGTGCCAGCAGTGAGTACACTTCAAGCTCCTACGAGCAGTACTTC. The full variable domain, in which reference TRBV2 and TRBJ2-7 provide the parts outside the CDR3, is EPEVTQTPSHQVTQMGQEVILRCVPISNHLYFYWYRQILGQKVEFLVSFYNNEISEKSEIFDDQFSVERPDGSNFTLKIRSTKLEDSAMYFCASSEYTSSSYEQYFGPGTRLTVT.

This sequence joins TRBV18 and TRBJ2-1; TRBD1 agrees at 8 bases. There are 18 residues in the CDR3. The V gene's germline CDR1 is KGHSH and CDR2 LQKENI. Trimming cost V 4 bases and J 0 bases; bases outside gene matches: 11. The CDR3 reads CASSHFMMGQASYNEQFF. DNA for the CDR3: TGTGCCAGCTCACACTTCATGATGGGACAGGCCTCCTACAATGAGCAGTTCTTC.

V gene TRBV4-1 combines with J gene TRBJ1-3, with TRBD1 identical over 7 bases. V dropped 3 bases and J dropped 5; count of bases not matched to a gene: 4. This CDR3 region has 14 residues. Germline V gene data show CDR1 as MGHRA and CDR2 as YSYEKL. CDR3 DNA sequence: TGCGCCAGCAGCCACAAGGGACAGCGAAACACCATATATTTT. The encoded protein is CASSHKGQRNTIYF.

The rearrangement links TRBV5-4 to TRBJ2-1, with TRBD2 matching over 10 bases. The CDR3 length is 16 residues. Germline V lookup: CDR1 SGHNT, CDR2 YYREEE (reference sequence). V lost 2 bases and J lost 0; bases outside the gene matches: 2. The chain's CDR3 is CASSLAGGSSYNEQFF. CDR3 DNA sequence: TGTGCCAGCAGCTTAGCGGGGGGGAGCTCCTACAATGAGCAGTTCTTC.

V gene TRBV6-5 combines with J gene TRBJ2-4; D gene unclear. CDR3 length equals 14 residues. CDR1 is MNHEY and CDR2 is SVGAGI in the germline V gene. V shed 8 bases and J shed 1 base, with 12 bases lying between them. CDR3 nucleotides: TGTGCCAGCCCGAAGGGCAGCGCCAAAAACATTCAGTACTTC. Its translation: CASPKGSAKNIQYF.

The chain has TRBV5-4 and TRBJ2-1; 16 bases are shared with TRBD2. Germline trimming cut 5 bases from V and 7 bases from J; bases unmatched to any gene: 3. Germline CDR1 reads SGHNT; CDR2 reads YYREEE (reference sequence). This CDR3 has 15 residues. The CDR3 sequence is CASRPGLAGGNEQFF. For the CDR3, the DNA is TGTGCCAGCAGGCCGGGACTAGCGGGGGGGAATGAGCAGTTCTTC.

The chain couples TRBV11-2 to TRBJ2-5; a weak D match, TRBD2 (9 bases). Germline CDR1 is SGHAT and CDR2 is FQNNGV. Trimming took off 5 bases at V and 4 bases at J, with 14 bases between the two ends. This CDR3 comprises 14 residues. This chain's CDR3 is CASSTGGLAETQYF. The DNA of the CDR3 is TGTGCCAGCAGCACAGGGGGACTAGCAGAGACCCAGTACTTC. The whole variable domain, filled in from reference TRBV11-2 and TRBJ2-5, reads EAGVAQSPRYKIIEKRQSVAFWCNPISGHATLYWYQQILGQGPKLLIQFQNNGVVDDSQLPKDRFSAERLKGVDSTLKIQPAKLEDSAVYLCASSTGGLAETQYFGPGTRLLVL.

The chain combines TRBV15 with TRBJ2-3; 8 bases map to TRBD2. Losses at the gene ends were 0 bases for V and 4 bases for J; bases not matched to a gene: 9. CDR1 is LNHNV, CDR2 YYDKDF, per germline (reference sequence). The CDR3 runs to 17 residues. CDR3 sequence (DNA): TGTGCCACCAGCAGAGATCTGGGACTAGGAGGGGCAGATACGCAGTATTTT. It codes for CATSRDLGLGGADTQYF.

V usage is TRBV5-6 and J usage is TRBJ1-2; a weak D match, TRBD1 (5 bases). Trimming shortened V by 3 bases and J by 5 bases, and 14 bases separated the two germline ends. Germline lookup yields CDR1 SGHDT and CDR2 YYEEEE. The CDR3 covers 14 residues. Here the CDR3 DNA reads TGTGCCAGCAGCTCGAGGGGTGTACGGTATGGCTACACCTTC. Protein product: CASSSRGVRYGYTF.

CDR3 loop: CASSRTDTQYF. CDR3 nucleotide sequence: TGTGCCAGCAGCCGCACAGATACGCAGTATTTT. J is TRBJ2-3 and V is TRBV14, with unresolved D. The CDR3 runs to 11 residues. The germline CDR1 and CDR2 sequences are SGHDN and FVKESK. Deletions cut 4 bases from V and 1 base from J, with 0 bases between.

The rearrangement links TRBV6-6 to TRBJ2-5; 9 bases match TRBD1. With V trimmed by 8 bases and J by 1 base, 2 bases remained unmatched. CDR3 length: 13 amino acids. Germline CDR1 is MNHNY and CDR2 is SVGAGI (reference sequence). The CDR3 sequence is CASVDRGQETQYF. Here the CDR3 DNA reads TGTGCCAGCGTGGACAGGGGCCAAGAGACCCAGTACTTC.

The chain couples TRBV5-6 to TRBJ2-1; tentative D call: TRBD2 (6 bases). Germline CDR1 and CDR2: SGHDT and YYEEEE. This CDR3 has 17 residues. V shed 3 bases and J shed 2 bases, with 18 bases lying between them. CDR3 protein: CASSSYRLDKPYNEQFF. DNA for the CDR3: TGTGCCAGCAGCTCATATCGACTAGACAAACCCTACAATGAGCAGTTCTTC.

The rearrangement uses TRBV5-8 and TRBJ1-2, with a tentative D call TRBD1 (6 bases). Germline lookup yields CDR1 SGHTS and CDR2 YDEGEE. The CDR3 consists of 13 residues. Trimming removed 3 bases from V and 3 bases from J, with 9 bases in between. In nucleotides, the CDR3 is TGTGCCAGCAGCTCTACAGGGCACTATGGCTACACCTTC. Protein: CASSSTGHYGYTF.

The chain uses TRBV7-2 and TRBJ2-7; TRBD2 agrees at 11 bases. Looked up from germline, CDR1 is SGHTA and CDR2 is FQGNSA. The CDR3 totals 14 residues. J was trimmed by 2 bases and V by 7 bases; bases with no gene match: 4. CDR3 DNA sequence: TGTGCCAGCACTGGGACTAGCGGCCCCTACGAGCAGTACTTC. Translated: CASTGTSGPYEQYF.

V usage is TRBV6-6 and J usage is TRBJ1-4, with TRBD1 identical over 9 bases. Germline loops: CDR1 MNHNY, CDR2 SVGAGI (reference sequence). This CDR3 is built from 14 residues. After removal of 4 bases from V and 13 bases from J, the junction contained 10 bases not matched to a gene. The CDR3 region has the DNA TGTGCCAGCAGTTCGTCCCGGGACAGGGTGGCACTGTTTTTT. This encodes CASSSSRDRVALFF.

The chain recombines TRBV10-3 with TRBJ1-6; 7 bases are a match to TRBD1. The CDR3 is 12 residues long. From germline, CDR1 is ENHRY and CDR2 SYGVKD. Trimming cost V 10 bases and J 5 bases; bases outside gene matches: 2. The DNA of the CDR3 is TGTGCCACGACAGGGAATAATTCACCCCTCCACTTT. Its translation: CATTGNNSPLHF.